These 15 T cell receptor beta chains share one sample of origin, sequenced in a study of vaccination effects on CD4 cells after COVID-19. Method: immunoSEQ multiplex PCR; TCRdb's copy keeps in-frame clones and lacks some. The sample holds around 60,000 clones, about 80% seen once. For these receptors, no antigen is known. Pools of viral peptides were used by the ViraFEST assay to expand antigen-specific CD4+ T cells ahead of sequencing. Subsequent to 10 days of culture, CD4+ T cells were isolated. Two-dose BNT162b2 or mRNA-1273 vaccination was given to participants. Material: CD4+ T cells from PBMCs cultured with HCoV-229E spike peptides, obtained after COVID-19 vaccination. Every receptor here comes from a human donor who received a COVID-19 vaccine.

The chain has TRBV9 and TRBJ2-3; D might be TRBD1 or TRBD2, each matching 5 bases. The germline V and J ends were trimmed by 6 bases and 6 bases, with 20 bases remaining between them. The CDR3 has 15 residues. Germline assignment: CDR1 SGDLS and CDR2 YYNGEE. The CDR3 DNA sequence: TGTGCCAGCACCGGGACCCCAACGACGGGCGATACGCAGTATTTT. Translating gives CASTGTPTTGDTQYF.

V usage is TRBV5-1 and J usage is TRBJ1-3; D uncertain. CDR3 length: 15 residues. From germline, CDR1 is SGHRS and CDR2 YFSETQ. Trimming removed 2 bases at V and 1 base at J, with 10 bases between. CDR3 DNA sequence: TGCGCCAGCAGCTTCTCTCCGGGGTCTGGAAACACCATATATTTT. This translates into CASSFSPGSGNTIYF. Complete variable domain (other parts from reference TRBV5-1 and TRBJ1-3): KAGVTQTPRYLIKTRGQQVTLSCSPISGHRSVSWYQQTPGQGLQFLFEYFSETQRNKGNFPGRFSGRQFSNSRSEMNVSTLELGDSALYLCASSFSPGSGNTIYFGEGSWLTVV.

The chain is built from TRBV24-1 and TRBJ2-2; D is unresolved. Germline V gene lookup returns CDR1 KGHDR and CDR2 SFDVKD. V was clipped by 5 bases and J by 5 bases, with 5 bases between them. CDR3 size: 12 residues. The CDR3 reads CATSGSTGELFF. For the CDR3, the DNA is TGTGCCACCAGTGGGTCGACCGGGGAGCTGTTTTTT.

The chain links TRBV28 to TRBJ2-7, with 8 nucleotides matching TRBD2. The CDR3 consists of 14 residues. Germline values: CDR1 MDHEN, CDR2 SYDVKM. After removal of 6 bases from V and 5 bases from J, the junction contained 9 bases not matched to a gene. CDR3 amino acids: CASSRGGVQDEQYV. The CDR3 DNA is TGTGCCAGCAGCCGGGGGGGGGTACAAGACGAGCAGTACGTC.

The chain joins TRBV6-5 to TRBJ2-1, with 8 bases lining up with TRBD1. This CDR3 region has 15 residues. V was pared by 6 bases and J by 5 bases, with 9 bases of the junction left unmatched. The germline gives CDR1 MNHEY, CDR2 SVGAGI. DNA for the CDR3: TGTGCCAGCAGCCGACAGGGGAGAAAAAACAATGAGCAGTTCTTC. It encodes CASSRQGRKNNEQFF.

This chain joins TRBV18 and TRBJ2-2; 10 bases agree with TRBD1. Germline V CDR1 and CDR2: KGHSH, LQKENI. This CDR3 has 15 residues. V shed 4 bases, J shed 4 bases, and the junction held 3 bases outside the gene matches. This CDR3 reads CASSQDRGSTGELFF. CDR3 in DNA: TGTGCCAGCTCACAGGACAGGGGGTCCACCGGGGAGCTGTTTTTT.

In its sample, this clone was seen a few times. The chain is built from TRBV5-1 and TRBJ1-1, with 9 bases lining up with TRBD1. Per the germline V gene, CDR1 is SGHRS and CDR2 is YFSETQ. V shed 1 base and J 3 bases; nucleotides not matched to a gene: 10. CDR3 length equals 17 residues. The CDR3 is CASSLQAQGQGDTEAFF. CDR3 coding DNA: TGCGCCAGCAGCTTGCAAGCCCAGGGACAGGGAGACACTGAAGCTTTCTTT.

The chain carries TRBV5-1 and TRBJ1-3, with D unresolved. The ends were cut back, 0 bases at V and 0 bases at J, with 7 bases in the middle. The CDR3 extends over 15 amino acids. Germline-derived CDR1 and CDR2 are SGHRS and YFSETQ. For the CDR3, the DNA is TGCGCCAGCAGCTTGGACGGCGGCTCTGGAAACACCATATATTTT. Its protein product is CASSLDGGSGNTIYF.

CDR3 loop: CASSQGGAGGGNEQFF. As DNA, the CDR3 is TGTGCCAGCAGCCAAGGGGGGGCCGGGGGTGGGAATGAGCAGTTCTTC. This sequence joins TRBV4-2 and TRBJ2-1; D may match TRBD1 or TRBD2 (6 bases each). Germline V CDR1 and CDR2: LGHNA, YNFKEQ. V gave up 1 base and J gave up 7 bases, with 17 bases separating them. This CDR3 contains 16 residues.

With regard to this clone: A read error may produce the germline difference seen at one junction end. In DNA form, the CDR3 reads TGTGCCAGCAGACGTAATTCGCCCCTCCACTTT. Its translation is CASRRNSPLHF. The chain couples TRBV6-6 to TRBJ1-6; D unclear. Germline CDR1 is MNHNY and CDR2 is SVGAGI (reference sequence). This CDR3 is built from 11 residues.

The chain uses TRBV5-1 and TRBJ2-5; the match to TRBD2 covers 9 bases. This CDR3 has 16 amino acids. After removal of 1 base from V and 2 bases from J, the junction contained 6 bases not matched to a gene. CDR1 and CDR2 (germline): SGHRS, YFSETQ. CDR3 coding DNA: TGCGCCAGCAGCTTGCTCCCCGCGGGGGGGCAAGAGACCCAGTACTTC. Encoded protein: CASSLLPAGGQETQYF.

The V gene is TRBV7-9, the J gene TRBJ1-5; tentative D call: TRBD1 (5 bases). The CDR3 loop spans 16 amino acids. The germline V and J ends were trimmed by 5 bases and 7 bases, with 21 bases remaining between them. Looked up from germline, CDR1 is SEHNR and CDR2 is FQNEAQ (reference sequence). In nucleotides, the CDR3 is TGTGCCAGCAGCCTTGGCGCGGGGGACCCCAAGCAGCCCCAGCATTTT. Its translation is CASSLGAGDPKQPQHF. Full variable domain (outside the CDR3, taken from reference TRBV7-9 and TRBJ1-5): DTGVSQNPRHKITKRGQNVTFRCDPISEHNRLYWYRQTLGQGPEFLTYFQNEAQLEKSRLLSDRFSAERPKGSFSTLEIQRTEQGDSAMYLCASSLGAGDPKQPQHFGDGTRLSIL.

This chain joins TRBV10-3 and TRBJ1-5; D perhaps matches TRBD1 (5 bases). The CDR3 totals 12 residues. Trimming removed 11 bases at V and 4 bases at J, with 12 bases between. The germline V gene has CDR1 ENHRY and CDR2 SYGVKD. In DNA form, the CDR3 reads TGTGCCGTCTCGGGACCGAATCAGCCCCAGCATTTT. Encoded protein: CAVSGPNQPQHF.

The chain joins TRBV19 to TRBJ2-2; TRBD2 agrees at 11 bases. Germline trimming cut 3 bases from V and 3 bases from J; bases unmatched to any gene: 3. CDR1 and CDR2 from the germline V gene are LNHDA and SQIVND (reference sequence). This CDR3 comprises 16 residues. CDR3 sequence reads: CASSILAGGYTGELFF. The CDR3 region has the DNA TGTGCCAGTAGTATTTTAGCGGGGGGGTACACCGGGGAGCTGTTTTTT.

The CDR3 protein is CASSLLQGSSYEQYV. The CDR3 DNA reads as TGTGCCAGCAGCCTTTTGCAGGGATCCTCCTACGAGCAGTACGTC. The genes are TRBV5-5 and TRBJ2-7; tentative D call: TRBD1 (5 bases). The CDR3 has 15 residues. Between the trimmed V and J ends, which lost 4 bases and 0 bases, there was a span of 14 bases. CDR1 is SGHKS and CDR2 is YYEKEE in the germline V gene (reference sequence).